The sequence of this T cell receptor (beta chain) was determined in a study of regulatory T cells in long-lasting Graves disease. CDR3-region Arm-PCR and iRepertoire HTBI primers produced the TCR beta libraries. TCRdb analysed the multiplex PCR reads with MiXCR anew, one entry per CDR3 protein. The table has about 620,000 distinct CDR3 sequences, about 15% seen once. Time point denoted: newly diagnosed GD, antithyroid drugs for less than 3 months. Making the TCR library involved RNA that had been extracted from PBMCs. Staff drew nine milliliters of peripheral blood into EDTA tubes. Germline loops: CDR1 SQVTM, CDR2 ANQGSEA. Between the trimmed V and J ends, which lost 4 bases and 8 bases, there was a span of 12 bases. The CDR3 consists of 12 residues. This clonotype showed up just a few times. These sequences were also reported in another study, on T cells in Graves' hyperthyroidism and ophthalmopathy.

The material was peripheral blood mononuclear cells (PBMCs), obtained at new diagnosis, from a patient treated with antithyroid drugs. The sequence was obtained from a woman younger than 45 with Graves disease. The chain has TRBV29-1 and TRBJ2-1, with D uncertain. DNA for the CDR3: TGCAGCGTTGGGACCCTAAGGGATGAGCAGTTCTTC. Encoded protein: CSVGTLRDEQFF.